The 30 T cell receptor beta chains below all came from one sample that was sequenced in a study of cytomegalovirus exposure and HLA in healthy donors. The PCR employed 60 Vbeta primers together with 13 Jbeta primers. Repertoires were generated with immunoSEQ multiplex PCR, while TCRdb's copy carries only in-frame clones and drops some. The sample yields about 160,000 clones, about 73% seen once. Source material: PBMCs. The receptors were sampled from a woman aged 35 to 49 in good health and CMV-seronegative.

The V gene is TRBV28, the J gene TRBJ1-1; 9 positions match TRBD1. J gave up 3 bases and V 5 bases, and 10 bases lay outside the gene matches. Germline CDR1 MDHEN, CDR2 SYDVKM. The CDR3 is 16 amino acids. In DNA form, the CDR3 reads TGTGCCAGCAGTCGCGGCTTACAGGGGGCCTACACTGAAGCTTTCTTT. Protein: CASSRGLQGAYTEAFF.

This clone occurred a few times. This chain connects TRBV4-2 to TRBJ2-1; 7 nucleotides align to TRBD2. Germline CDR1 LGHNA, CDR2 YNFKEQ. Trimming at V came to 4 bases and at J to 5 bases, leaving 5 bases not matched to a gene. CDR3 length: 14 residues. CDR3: CASSRPGLNNEQFF. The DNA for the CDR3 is TGTGCCAGCAGCCGCCCGGGACTAAACAATGAGCAGTTCTTC.

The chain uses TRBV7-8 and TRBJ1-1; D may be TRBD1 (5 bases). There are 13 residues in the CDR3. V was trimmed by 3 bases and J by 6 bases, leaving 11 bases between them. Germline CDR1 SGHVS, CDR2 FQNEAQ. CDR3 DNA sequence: TGTGCCAGCAGCTTGGTAAGGGACTCTGAAGCTTTCTTT. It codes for CASSLVRDSEAFF.

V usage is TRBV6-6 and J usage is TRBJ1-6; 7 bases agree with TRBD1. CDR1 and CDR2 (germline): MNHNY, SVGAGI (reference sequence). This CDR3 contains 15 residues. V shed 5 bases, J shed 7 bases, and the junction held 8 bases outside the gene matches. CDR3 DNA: TGTGCCAGCAGTCCACCGGGACAGAGAAATTCACCCCTCCACTTT. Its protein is CASSPPGQRNSPLHF.

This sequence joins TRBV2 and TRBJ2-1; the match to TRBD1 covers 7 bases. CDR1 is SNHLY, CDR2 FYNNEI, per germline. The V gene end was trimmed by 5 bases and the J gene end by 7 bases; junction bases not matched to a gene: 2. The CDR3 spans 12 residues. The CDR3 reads CASSSQGNEQFF. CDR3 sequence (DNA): TGTGCCAGCAGTTCACAGGGGAATGAGCAGTTCTTC. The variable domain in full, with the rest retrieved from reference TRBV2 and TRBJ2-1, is EPEVTQTPSHQVTQMGQEVILRCVPISNHLYFYWYRQILGQKVEFLVSFYNNEISEKSEIFDDQFSVERPDGSNFTLKIRSTKLEDSAMYFCASSSQGNEQFFGPGTRLTVL.

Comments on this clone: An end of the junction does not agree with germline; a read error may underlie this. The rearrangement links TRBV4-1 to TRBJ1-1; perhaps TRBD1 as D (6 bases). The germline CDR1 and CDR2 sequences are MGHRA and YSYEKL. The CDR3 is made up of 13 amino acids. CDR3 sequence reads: CASSLTGREASGF. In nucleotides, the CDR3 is TGCGCCAGCAGCTTAACAGGGAGGGAAGCTTCGGGGTTT.

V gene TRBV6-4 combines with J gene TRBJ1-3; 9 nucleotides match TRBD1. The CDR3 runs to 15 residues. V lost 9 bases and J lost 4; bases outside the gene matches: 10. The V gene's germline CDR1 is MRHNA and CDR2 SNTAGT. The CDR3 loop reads CASGGQGSGGNTIYF. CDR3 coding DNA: TGTGCCAGTGGGGGACAGGGATCCGGCGGAAACACCATATATTTT.

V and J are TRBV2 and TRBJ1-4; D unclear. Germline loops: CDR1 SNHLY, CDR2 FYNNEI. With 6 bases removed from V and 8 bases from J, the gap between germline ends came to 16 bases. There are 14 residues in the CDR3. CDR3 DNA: TGTGCCAGCAGGCCGGACTGGAATTTGGAAAAACTGTTTTTT. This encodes CASRPDWNLEKLFF.

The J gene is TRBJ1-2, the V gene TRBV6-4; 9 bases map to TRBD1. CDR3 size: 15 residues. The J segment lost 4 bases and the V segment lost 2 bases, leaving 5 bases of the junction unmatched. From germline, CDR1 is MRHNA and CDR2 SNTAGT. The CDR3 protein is CASSDTGTGSYGYTF. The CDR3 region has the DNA TGTGCCAGCAGTGACACCGGGACAGGGAGCTATGGCTACACCTTC.

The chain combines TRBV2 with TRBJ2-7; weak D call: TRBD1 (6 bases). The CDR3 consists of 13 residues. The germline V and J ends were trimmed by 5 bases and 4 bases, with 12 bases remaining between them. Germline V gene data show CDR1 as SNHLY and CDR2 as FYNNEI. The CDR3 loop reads CASSIGGSYEQYF. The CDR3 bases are TGTGCCAGCAGTATAGGGGGTTCTTACGAGCAGTACTTC.

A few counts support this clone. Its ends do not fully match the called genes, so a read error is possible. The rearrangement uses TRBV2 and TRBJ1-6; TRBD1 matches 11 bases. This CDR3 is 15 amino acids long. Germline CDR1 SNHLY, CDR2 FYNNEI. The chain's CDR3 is CASCDTGTGGSPLHF. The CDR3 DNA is TGTGCCAGCTGTGATACCGGGACAGGGGGTTCACCCCTCCACTTT.

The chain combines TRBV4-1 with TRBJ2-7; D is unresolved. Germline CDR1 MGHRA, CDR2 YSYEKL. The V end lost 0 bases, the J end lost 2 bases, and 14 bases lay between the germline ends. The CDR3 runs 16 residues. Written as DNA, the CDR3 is TGCGCCAGCAGCCAAGATAGAACAGTTACAACCTACGAGCAGTACTTC. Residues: CASSQDRTVTTYEQYF.

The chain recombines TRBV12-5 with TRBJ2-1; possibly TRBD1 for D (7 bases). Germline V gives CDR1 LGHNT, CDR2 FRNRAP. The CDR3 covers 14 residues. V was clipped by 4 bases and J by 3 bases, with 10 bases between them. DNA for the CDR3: TGTGCTAGTGGTTCAGGGGGAGGCTACAATGAGCAGTTCTTC. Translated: CASGSGGGYNEQFF.

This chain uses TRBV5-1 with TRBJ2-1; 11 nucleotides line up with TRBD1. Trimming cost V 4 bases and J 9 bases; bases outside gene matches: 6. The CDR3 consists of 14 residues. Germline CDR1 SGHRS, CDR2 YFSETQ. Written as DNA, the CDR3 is TGCGCCAGCAGCCCGGGGACAGGGGGAGGTGAGCAGTTCTTC. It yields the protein CASSPGTGGGEQFF.

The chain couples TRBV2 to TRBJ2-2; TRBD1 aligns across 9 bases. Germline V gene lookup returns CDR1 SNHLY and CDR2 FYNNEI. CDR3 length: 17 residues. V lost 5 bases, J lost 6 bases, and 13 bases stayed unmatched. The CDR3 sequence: CASSKTGGPSLPGELFF. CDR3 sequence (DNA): TGTGCCAGCAGTAAAACAGGGGGCCCTTCCCTCCCCGGGGAGCTGTTTTTT.

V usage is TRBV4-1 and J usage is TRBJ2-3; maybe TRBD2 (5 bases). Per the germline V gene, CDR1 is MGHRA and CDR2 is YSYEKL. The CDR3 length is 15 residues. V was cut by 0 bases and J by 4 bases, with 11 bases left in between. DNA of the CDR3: TGCGCCAGCAGCCAAGATGAGGGTTTGTCAGATACGCAGTATTTT. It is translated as CASSQDEGLSDTQYF.

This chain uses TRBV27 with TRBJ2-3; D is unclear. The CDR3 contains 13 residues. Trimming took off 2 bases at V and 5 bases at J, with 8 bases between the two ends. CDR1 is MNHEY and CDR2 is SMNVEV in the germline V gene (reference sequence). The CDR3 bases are TGTGCCAGCAGTTTAACTCGAGAAGATACGCAGTATTTT. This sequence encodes CASSLTREDTQYF.

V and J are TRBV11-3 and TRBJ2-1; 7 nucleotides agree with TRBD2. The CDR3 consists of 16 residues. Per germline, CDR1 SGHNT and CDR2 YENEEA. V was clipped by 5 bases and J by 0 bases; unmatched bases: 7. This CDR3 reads CASSQEAGSSYNEQFF. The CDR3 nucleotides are TGTGCCAGCAGCCAGGAAGCGGGGAGCTCCTACAATGAGCAGTTCTTC.

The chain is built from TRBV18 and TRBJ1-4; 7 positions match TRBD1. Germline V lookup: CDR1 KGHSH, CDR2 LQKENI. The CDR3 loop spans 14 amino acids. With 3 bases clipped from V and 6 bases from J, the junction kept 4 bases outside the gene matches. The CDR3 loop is CASSPRGQDEKLFF. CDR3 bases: TGTGCCAGCTCACCTAGGGGGCAGGATGAAAAACTGTTTTTT.

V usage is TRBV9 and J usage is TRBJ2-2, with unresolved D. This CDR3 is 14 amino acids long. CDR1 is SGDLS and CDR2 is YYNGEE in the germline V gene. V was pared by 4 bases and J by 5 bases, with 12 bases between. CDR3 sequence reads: CASSQRPSTGELFF. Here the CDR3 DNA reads TGTGCCAGCAGCCAACGTCCGAGTACCGGGGAGCTGTTTTTT.

The CDR3 sequence is CASSEALEGALSYEQYF. For the CDR3, the DNA is TGTGCCAGCAGTGAAGCGCTCGAGGGGGCCCTAAGCTACGAGCAGTACTTC. The rearrangement uses TRBV6-1 and TRBJ2-7, with 7 bases that match TRBD1. V dropped 0 bases and J dropped 3; count of bases not matched to a gene: 11. This CDR3 contains 17 residues. CDR1 is MNHNS, CDR2 SASEGT, per germline.

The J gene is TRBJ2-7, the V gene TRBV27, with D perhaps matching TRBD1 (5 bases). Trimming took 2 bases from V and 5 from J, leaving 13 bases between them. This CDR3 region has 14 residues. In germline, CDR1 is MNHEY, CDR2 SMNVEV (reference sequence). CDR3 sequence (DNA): TGTGCCAGCAGTTTAGGTGTCAGGGCAAACGAGCAGTACTTC. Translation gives CASSLGVRANEQYF.

Here the CDR3 DNA reads TGTGCCAGCAGCATAGGCGGGTCAGGGGGGCACTATGGCTACACCTTC. This gives the protein CASSIGGSGGHYGYTF. This chain connects TRBV5-4 to TRBJ1-2; 7 nucleotides align to TRBD1. Germline V gene lookup returns CDR1 SGHNT and CDR2 YYREEE (reference sequence). This CDR3 has 16 residues. V lost 4 bases and J lost 3; bases outside the gene matches: 12.

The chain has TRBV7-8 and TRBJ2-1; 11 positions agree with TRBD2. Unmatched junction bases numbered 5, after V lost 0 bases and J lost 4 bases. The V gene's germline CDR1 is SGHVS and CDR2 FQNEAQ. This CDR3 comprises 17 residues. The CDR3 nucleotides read TGTGCCAGCAGCTTAGCGCGGGGACTAGCGGTGTACAATGAGCAGTTCTTC. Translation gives CASSLARGLAVYNEQFF.

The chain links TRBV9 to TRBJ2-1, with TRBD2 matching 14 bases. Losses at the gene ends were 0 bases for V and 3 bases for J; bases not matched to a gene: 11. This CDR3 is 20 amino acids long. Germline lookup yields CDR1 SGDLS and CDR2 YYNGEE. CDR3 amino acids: CASSVAGGTSGGISYNEQFF. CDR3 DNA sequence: TGTGCCAGCAGCGTAGCGGGAGGGACTAGCGGGGGTATTAGCTACAATGAGCAGTTCTTC.

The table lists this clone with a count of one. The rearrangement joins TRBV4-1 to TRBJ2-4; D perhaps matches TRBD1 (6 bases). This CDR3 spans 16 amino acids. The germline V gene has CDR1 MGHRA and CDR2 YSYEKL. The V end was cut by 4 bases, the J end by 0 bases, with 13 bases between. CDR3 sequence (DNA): TGCGCCAGCAGCCCAACAGGGAACATAGCCAAAAACATTCAGTACTTC. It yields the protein CASSPTGNIAKNIQYF.

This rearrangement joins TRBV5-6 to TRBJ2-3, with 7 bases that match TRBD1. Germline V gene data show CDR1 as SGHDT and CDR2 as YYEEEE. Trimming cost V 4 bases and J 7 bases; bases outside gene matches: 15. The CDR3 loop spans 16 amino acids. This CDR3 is CASSRILLTGRNTQYF. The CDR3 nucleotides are TGTGCCAGCAGCCGAATACTTCTGACAGGGAGAAATACGCAGTATTTT. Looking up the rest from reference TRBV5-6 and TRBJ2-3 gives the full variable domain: DAGVTQSPTHLIKTRGQQVTLRCSPKSGHDTVSWYQQALGQGPQFIFQYYEEEERQRGNFPDRFSGHQFPNYSSELNVNALLLGDSALYLCASSRILLTGRNTQYFGPGTRLTVL.

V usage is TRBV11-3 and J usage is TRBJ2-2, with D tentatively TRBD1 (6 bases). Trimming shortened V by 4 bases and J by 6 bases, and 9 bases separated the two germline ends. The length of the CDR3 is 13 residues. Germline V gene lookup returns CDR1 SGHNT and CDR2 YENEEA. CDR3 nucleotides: TGTGCCAGCAGCTGGACAGCCTCCGGGGAGCTGTTTTTT. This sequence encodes CASSWTASGELFF. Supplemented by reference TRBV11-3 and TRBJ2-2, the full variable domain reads EAGVVQSPRYKIIEKKQPVAFWCNPISGHNTLYWYLQNLGQGPELLIRYENEEAVDDSQLPKDRFSAERLKGVDSTLKIQPAELGDSAVYLCASSWTASGELFFGEGSRLTVL.

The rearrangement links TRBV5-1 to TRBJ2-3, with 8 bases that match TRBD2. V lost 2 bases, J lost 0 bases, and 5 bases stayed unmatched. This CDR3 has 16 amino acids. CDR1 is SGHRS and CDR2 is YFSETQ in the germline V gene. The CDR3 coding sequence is TGCGCCAGCAGCTTCTCTAGCGGGCATAGCACAGATACGCAGTATTTT. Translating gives CASSFSSGHSTDTQYF.

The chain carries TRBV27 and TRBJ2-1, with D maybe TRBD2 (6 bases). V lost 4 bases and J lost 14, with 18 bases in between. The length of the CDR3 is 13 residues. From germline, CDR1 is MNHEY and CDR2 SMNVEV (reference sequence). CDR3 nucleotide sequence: TGTGCCAGCAGTTCCCCGTCGGGACTCCAGAAGTTCTTC. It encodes CASSSPSGLQKFF.